The rows below give T cell receptor beta chains drawn from one sample of a study of long-term antiretroviral therapy in people with HIV. The method was immunoSEQ multiplex PCR; TCRdb's version includes in-frame clones alone and lacks a portion of them. The data contain about 20,000 clones, 65% to 85% of them singletons. The sample was unsorted PBMCs, taken 1.2 years after starting antiretroviral therapy. Receptors were obtained from a woman aged 40 to 50 with HIV. The CDR3 runs from the conserved cysteine through the conserved F or W. D genes are given only for firm matches. Some rows have no size entry. The others give once, few or many, or a class for an expanded clone.

clone_size j_call v_call d_call cdr3_nt cdr3_aa
NA TRBJ2-3 TRBV7-2 NA TGTGCCAGCAGCTCAGGGCTTAAATCAGATACGCAGTATTTT CASSSGLKSDTQYF
NA TRBJ2-1 TRBV5-1 NA TGCGCCAGCAGCAAAGGGGGAGAGGCCGGCAATGAGCAGTTCTTC CASSKGGEAGNEQFF
NA TRBJ2-2 TRBV5-4 NA TGTGCCAGCAGCTTTGTGTACACCGGGGAGCTGTTTTTT CASSFVYTGELFF
NA TRBJ1-1 TRBV6-5 NA TGTGCCAGCAGTTACGGGGCAGGGCTCCTGAACACTGAAGCTTTCTTT CASSYGAGLLNTEAFF
NA TRBJ2-3 TRBV6-6 NA TGTGCCAGCAGTTACCAACGGGGCAACACAGATACGCAGTATTTT CASSYQRGNTDTQYF
NA TRBJ2-3 TRBV18 NA TGTGCCGGCTCACCGCGACAGACAGATACGCAGTATTTT CAGSPRQTDTQYF
NA TRBJ2-5 TRBV5-8 TRBD2 TGTGCCAGCAGCGCAGGACTAGCGGGAGGGCCGTCGGGGACCCAGTACTTC CASSAGLAGGPSGTQYF
few TRBJ1-1 TRBV20-1 NA TGCAGTGTTTGGACTGAGAAAGCTTTCTTT CSVWTEKAFF
NA TRBJ2-2 TRBV5-1 TRBD2 TGCGCCAGCAGCTTAACCACTAGCGGGAGTACCGGGGAGCTGTTTTTT CASSLTTSGSTGELFF
NA TRBJ2-3 TRBV2 NA TGTGCCAGCAATTCGTGGGAGTCGGGCGCAGATACGCAGTATTTT CASNSWESGADTQYF
few TRBJ2-7 TRBV28 NA TGTGCCAGCAACCCTGGGGGTTTTTCCTACGAGCAGTACTTC CASNPGGFSYEQYF
NA TRBJ2-3 TRBV7-9 NA TGTGCCAGCAGCTTTCATGTCGGCCGCGACCGGTCTGATACGCAGTATTTT CASSFHVGRDRSDTQYF
NA TRBJ2-7 TRBV18 TRBD1 TGTGCCAGCTCGCGACAGGGCTTC CASSRQGF
once TRBJ1-2 TRBV6-1 NA TGTGCCAGCAGGCCGGGGCCCTCAGGCTATGGCTACACCTTC CASRPGPSGYGYTF
NA TRBJ1-1 TRBV19 NA TGTGCCAGTAGTATGGGGACTGAAGCTTTCTTT CASSMGTEAFF
NA TRBJ2-7 TRBV6-4 NA TGTGCCAGCAGACTGGAAGGGGGGTTAGGCGAGCAGTACTTC CASRLEGGLGEQYF
NA TRBJ2-1 TRBV19 NA TGTGCCAGTAGTTTCAGTCGGGGTGAGCAGTTCTTC CASSFSRGEQFF
NA TRBJ2-7 TRBV21-1 NA TGTGCCAGCAGCAAAGGCAAGGTTAGGGTCTCCTACGAGCAGTACTTC CASSKGKVRVSYEQYF
NA TRBJ2-7 TRBV27 NA TGTGCCAGCAGTCCCATGGGCTACGAGCAGTACTTC CASSPMGYEQYF
few TRBJ2-2 TRBV7-8 TRBD2 TGTGCCAGCAGCCGGGGGGAGGCAGGACGAACCGGGGAGCTGTTTTTT CASSRGEAGRTGELFF
NA TRBJ2-1 TRBV27 TRBD1 TGTGCCAGCAGTTTAGGATTGACAGGGGTGTACAATGAGCAGTTCTTC CASSLGLTGVYNEQFF
NA TRBJ2-7 TRBV29-1 NA TGCAGCGTTACGGAAGGGGCAGCCTACGAGCAGTACTTC CSVTEGAAYEQYF
NA TRBJ2-1 TRBV2 NA TGTGCCAGCAGTGAAACAGAAGGCGAGCAGTTCTTC CASSETEGEQFF
NA TRBJ1-2 TRBV6-5 NA TGTGCCAGCAGTTACGCGGGCTCCCTCTATGGCTACACCTTC CASSYAGSLYGYTF
NA TRBJ1-1 TRBV25-1 TRBD1 TGTGCCAGCAGTGAATATCGGGGCAGGGGGCAGAATGAAGCTTTCTTT CASSEYRGRGQNEAFF
NA TRBJ1-2 TRBV6-4 NA TGTGCCAGCATAAGTCCGACCGGTAACTATGGCTACACCTTC CASISPTGNYGYTF
NA TRBJ1-1 TRBV5-1 TRBD1 TGCGCCAGCAGACAAGGGGGGACAGGGCTATCGAACACTGAAGCTTTCTTT CASRQGGTGLSNTEAFF
once TRBJ1-1 TRBV7-8 TRBD1 TGTGCCAGCAGCCAATCATCCAACAGGGGAGGTGAGGACACTGAAGCTTTCTTT CASSQSSNRGGEDTEAFF
NA TRBJ2-7 TRBV6-1 TRBD2 TGTGCCAGCAGTGTTGGCCTACTAGCGGGAGGTGCCTACGAGCAGTACTTC CASSVGLLAGGAYEQYF
once TRBJ2-3 TRBV7-9 TRBD2 TGTGCCAGCAGCGTGGGTAGCGGGAACACAGATACGCAGTATTTT CASSVGSGNTDTQYF
NA TRBJ2-2 TRBV7-9 TRBD1 TGTGCCAGCAGCCGAGGACCGGGACAGGGGGACACCGGGGAGCTGTTTTTT CASSRGPGQGDTGELFF
once TRBJ2-7 TRBV5-4 TRBD1 TGTGCCAGCAGCCGCCTCGGACAGGGTGAATCCTACGAGCAGTACTTC CASSRLGQGESYEQYF
NA TRBJ1-3 TRBV11-2 TRBD1 TGTGCCAGCAGCTTAGATCGACGGGACAGGGTGGACACCATATATTTT CASSLDRRDRVDTIYF
NA TRBJ2-7 TRBV13 NA TGTGCCAGCAGCTTAAGCCAACCATACGAGCAGTACTTC CASSLSQPYEQYF
NA TRBJ1-2 TRBV6-6 NA TGTGCCAGCAGTTACGCCGACAGGCTCTGGGTCGGCTACACCTTC CASSYADRLWVGYTF
few TRBJ1-5 TRBV6-1 NA TGTGCCAGCAGTGAAAGAGCCTTGGGCAATCAGCCCCAGCATTTT CASSERALGNQPQHF
NA TRBJ2-3 TRBV27 TRBD1 TGTGCCAGCAGTCCTCGGGGGGACAGGGTAGCAGATACGCAGTATTTT CASSPRGDRVADTQYF
NA TRBJ1-5 TRBV27 NA TGTGCCAGCAGTGGTGGCAATCAGCCCCAGCATTTT CASSGGNQPQHF
few TRBJ2-7 TRBV7-2 NA TGTGCCAGCAGCTTAGTACTGGGCTACGAGCAGTACTTC CASSLVLGYEQYF
NA TRBJ1-3 TRBV5-1 NA TGCGCCAGCAGCCCACAGGGCTCTGGAAACACCATATATTTT CASSPQGSGNTIYF
NA TRBJ2-3 TRBV7-7 TRBD2 TGTGCCAGCAGCCCGAGCGGGAGGGGCACAGATACGCAGTATTTT CASSPSGRGTDTQYF
NA TRBJ1-2 TRBV4-1 NA TGCGCCAGCAGCCAAGATACCGACACCTATGGCTACACCTTC CASSQDTDTYGYTF
NA TRBJ2-2 TRBV5-1 NA TGCGCCAGCAGCTTTATGAAGACCGGGGAGCTGTTTTTT CASSFMKTGELFF
few TRBJ2-7 TRBV6-5 NA TGTGCCAGCAGTTACCGGGAGTCGGACTACGAGCAGTACTTC CASSYRESDYEQYF
NA TRBJ2-5 TRBV7-2 NA TGTGCCAGCAGCTTACGGCCGGCCGGAGAGACCCAGTACTTC CASSLRPAGETQYF